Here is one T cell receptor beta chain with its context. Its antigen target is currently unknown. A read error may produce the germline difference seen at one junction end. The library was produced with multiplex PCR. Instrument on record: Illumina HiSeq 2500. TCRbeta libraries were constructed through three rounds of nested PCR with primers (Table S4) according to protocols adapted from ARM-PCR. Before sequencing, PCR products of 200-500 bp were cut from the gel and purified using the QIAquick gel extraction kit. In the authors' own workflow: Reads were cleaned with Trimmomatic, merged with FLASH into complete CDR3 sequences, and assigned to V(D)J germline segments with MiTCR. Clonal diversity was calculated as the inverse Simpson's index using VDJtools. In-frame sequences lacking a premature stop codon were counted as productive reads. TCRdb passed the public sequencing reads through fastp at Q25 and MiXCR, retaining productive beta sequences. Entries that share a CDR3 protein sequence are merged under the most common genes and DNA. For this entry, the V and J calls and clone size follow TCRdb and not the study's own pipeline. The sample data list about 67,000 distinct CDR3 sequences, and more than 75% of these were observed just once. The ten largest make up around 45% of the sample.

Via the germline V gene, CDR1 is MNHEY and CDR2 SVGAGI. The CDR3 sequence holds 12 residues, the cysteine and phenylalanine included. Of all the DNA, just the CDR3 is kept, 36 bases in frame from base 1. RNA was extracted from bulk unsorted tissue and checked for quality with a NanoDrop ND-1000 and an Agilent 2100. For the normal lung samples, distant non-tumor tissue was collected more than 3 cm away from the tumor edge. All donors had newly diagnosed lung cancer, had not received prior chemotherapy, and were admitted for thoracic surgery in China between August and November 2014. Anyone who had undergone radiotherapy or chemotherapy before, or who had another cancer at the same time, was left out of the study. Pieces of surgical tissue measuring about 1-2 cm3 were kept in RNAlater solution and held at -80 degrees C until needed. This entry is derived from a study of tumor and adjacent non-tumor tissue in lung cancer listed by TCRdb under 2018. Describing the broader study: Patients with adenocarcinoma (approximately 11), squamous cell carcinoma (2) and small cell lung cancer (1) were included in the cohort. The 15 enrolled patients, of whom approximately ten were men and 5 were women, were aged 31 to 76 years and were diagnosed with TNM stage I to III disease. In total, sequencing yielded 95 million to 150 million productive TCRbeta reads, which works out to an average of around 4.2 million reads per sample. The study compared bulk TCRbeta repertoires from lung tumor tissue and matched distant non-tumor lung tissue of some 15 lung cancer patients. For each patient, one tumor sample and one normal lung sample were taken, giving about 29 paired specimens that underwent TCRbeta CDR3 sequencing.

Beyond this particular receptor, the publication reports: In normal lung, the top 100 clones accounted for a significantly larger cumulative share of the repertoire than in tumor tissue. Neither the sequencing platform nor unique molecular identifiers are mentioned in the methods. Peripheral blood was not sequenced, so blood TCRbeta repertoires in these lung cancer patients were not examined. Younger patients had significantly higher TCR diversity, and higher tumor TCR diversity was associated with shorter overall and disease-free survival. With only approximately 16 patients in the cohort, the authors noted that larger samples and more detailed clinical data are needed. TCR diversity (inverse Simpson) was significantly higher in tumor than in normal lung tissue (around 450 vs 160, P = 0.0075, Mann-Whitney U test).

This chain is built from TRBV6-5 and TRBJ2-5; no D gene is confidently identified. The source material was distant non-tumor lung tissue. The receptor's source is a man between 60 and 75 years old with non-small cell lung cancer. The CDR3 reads CASASGGETHYF. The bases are TGTGCCAGCGCCTCGGGTGGTGAGACCCATTACTTC.